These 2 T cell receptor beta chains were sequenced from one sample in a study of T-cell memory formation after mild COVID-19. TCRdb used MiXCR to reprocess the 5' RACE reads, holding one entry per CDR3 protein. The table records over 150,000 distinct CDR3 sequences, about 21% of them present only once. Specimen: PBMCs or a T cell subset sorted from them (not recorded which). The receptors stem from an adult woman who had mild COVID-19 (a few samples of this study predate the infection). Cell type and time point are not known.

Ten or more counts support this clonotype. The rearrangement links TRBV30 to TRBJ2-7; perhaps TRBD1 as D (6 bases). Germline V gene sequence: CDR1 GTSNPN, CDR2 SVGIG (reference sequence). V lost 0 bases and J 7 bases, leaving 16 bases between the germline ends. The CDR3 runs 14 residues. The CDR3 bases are TGTGCCTGGAGTGTATGGCAGGGGCAAGAGGAGCAGTACTTC. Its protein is CAWSVWQGQEEQYF.

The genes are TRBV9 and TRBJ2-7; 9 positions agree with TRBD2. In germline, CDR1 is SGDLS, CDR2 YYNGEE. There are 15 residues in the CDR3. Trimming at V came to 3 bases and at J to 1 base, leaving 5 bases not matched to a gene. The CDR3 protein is CASSDLTSGSYEQYF. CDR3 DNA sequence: TGTGCCAGCAGCGATCTGACTAGCGGATCCTACGAGCAGTACTTC.